The 27 T cell receptor beta chains reported below all come from one sample, sequenced in a study of blood T cells in healthy people across ages (dated by TCRdb to the mid-2010s). Libraries were prepared through 5' RACE. Sequencing was performed on an Illumina HiSeq 2500. A second PCR of roughly 6 to 12 cycles was performed with a sample-barcoded 5' primer and a J-beta primer mix. Clones were called with MiXCR by TCRdb after fastp trimmed the public reads at Q25, and only in-frame beta chains were retained. Entries that share a CDR3 protein sequence are merged under the most common genes and DNA. The sample table lists under 1,000,000 distinct CDR3 sequences, 30% to 45% of them with a count of one. Of the sample, 13% falls within the top ten clones. The sample consisted of blood. Receptor source: a man aged 18 to 30 in good health.

The chain combines TRBV30 with TRBJ1-5; 10 positions match TRBD1. V was clipped by 1 base and J by 5 bases; unmatched bases: 5. CDR3 length: 15 residues. Per germline, CDR1 GTSNPN and CDR2 SVGIG (reference sequence). CDR3 residues: CAWSAGQGIDQPQHF. For the CDR3, the DNA is TGTGCCTGGAGTGCGGGACAGGGGATAGATCAGCCCCAGCATTTT.

The chain has TRBV10-3 and TRBJ2-2; D may match TRBD1 or TRBD2 (7 bases each). CDR1 and CDR2 from the germline V gene are ENHRY and SYGVKD. Trimming pared 5 bases from V and 8 bases from J, leaving 18 bases between. The CDR3 covers 15 residues. DNA of the CDR3: TGTGCCATCAGTCCTGAAGCGGGACAGAGAGGGGAGCTGTTTTTT. This codes for CAISPEAGQRGELFF.

V is TRBV7-6 and J is TRBJ1-1, with D unresolved. CDR3 length: 12 amino acids. V was trimmed by 1 base and J by 3 bases, leaving 3 bases between them. Per the germline V gene, CDR1 is SGHVS and CDR2 is FNYEAQ. The CDR3 region is CASSLDHTEAFF. CDR3 in DNA: TGTGCCAGCAGCTTAGATCACACTGAAGCTTTCTTT.

Comment on this clonotype: Since a much larger clone is just one base distant, this may be a read error. The chain combines TRBV5-5 with TRBJ1-2, with a tentative D call TRBD1 (6 bases). CDR1 is SGHKS and CDR2 is YYEKEE in the germline V gene (reference sequence). This CDR3 is built from 15 residues. Here the CDR3 reads CAGSFLQGPTYGYTF. The CDR3 coding sequence is TGTGCCGGCAGCTTTCTACAGGGACCAACATATGGCTACACCTTC.

The V and J genes are TRBV4-2 and TRBJ2-1, with 7 bases fitting TRBD2. The J call may be faulty, since TRBJ2-7 better matches the DNA end. The CDR3 is 17 amino acids. In germline, CDR1 is LGHNA, CDR2 YNFKEQ. CDR3 sequence reads: CASSFARGGTRDNEQYF. As DNA, the CDR3 is TGTGCCAGCAGCTTTGCTCGCGGGGGAACGAGAGACAATGAGCAGTACTTC.

The V and J genes are TRBV12-3 or TRBV12-4 and TRBJ2-5; D may be TRBD1 (6 bases). The CDR3 covers 13 residues. The V end was cut by 5 bases, the J end by 5 bases, with 12 bases between. CDR3 sequence: CASSAPGAETQYF. The CDR3 region has the DNA TGTGCCAGCAGTGCCCCAGGGGCCGAGACCCAGTACTTC.

J is TRBJ2-3 and V is TRBV20-1, with TRBD2 identical over 12 bases. The CDR3 totals 18 residues. CDR1 and CDR2 (germline): DFQATT, SNEGSKA (reference sequence). V gave up 6 bases and J gave up 0 bases; unmatched junction bases: 13. The CDR3 here is CSAKDTSGGPYSTDTQYF. DNA for the CDR3: TGCAGTGCCAAGGATACTAGCGGGGGGCCATATAGCACAGATACGCAGTATTTT.

The chain uses TRBV13 and TRBJ1-1; perhaps TRBD1 as D (5 bases). Germline V gives CDR1 PRHDT, CDR2 FYEKMQ (reference sequence). The length of the CDR3 is 15 residues. V lost 5 bases, J lost 1 base, and 14 bases lay in between. CDR3 residues: CASSLRTKGNTEAFF. In nucleotides, the CDR3 is TGTGCCAGCAGCCTCCGGACAAAGGGGAACACTGAAGCTTTCTTT.

This sequence joins TRBV6-2 or TRBV6-3 and TRBJ1-1; tentative D call: TRBD1 (5 bases). Germline V gene data show CDR1 as MNHEY and CDR2 as SVGEGT. The V gene lost 7 bases and the J gene lost 5 bases, with 17 bases spanning the gap. CDR3 length: 14 residues. The CDR3 bases are TGTGCCAGCACGACTCCAGGGAGTTGGACTGAAGCTTTCTTT. Its translation: CASTTPGSWTEAFF.

This clonotype has more than one count but fewer than ten. CDR3 residues: CASSLRTGGDNEQYF. For the CDR3, the DNA is TGCGCCAGCAGCTTGAGGACGGGGGGAGACAATGAGCAGTACTTC. The gene calls are TRBV5-1 and TRBJ2-1, with TRBD2 matching over 7 bases. TRBJ2-7 matches the DNA end more closely, so the J call is doubtful. Germline V gives CDR1 SGHRS, CDR2 YFSETQ. The CDR3 is 15 residues long.

The V gene is TRBV3-1, the J gene TRBJ2-5; no clear D gene. V lost 0 bases and J lost 7, with 6 bases in between. Germline assignment: CDR1 LGHDT and CDR2 YNNKEL (reference sequence). The CDR3 extends over 12 amino acids. The CDR3 sequence is CASSQDDRTQYF. CDR3 DNA: TGTGCCAGCAGCCAAGACGACCGGACCCAGTACTTC.

This clonotype was detected a few times. The rearrangement links TRBV20-1 to TRBJ1-5, with no clear D. Between the trimmed V and J ends, which lost 6 bases and 10 bases, there was a span of 16 bases. Germline CDR1 is DFQATT and CDR2 is SNEGSKA (reference sequence). This CDR3 region has 12 residues. The CDR3: CSATAPREPQHF. CDR3 nucleotides: TGCAGTGCCACAGCCCCTAGGGAACCCCAGCATTTT.

Remarks on this clonotype: At one boundary the junction diverges from the germline segment, which might be a read error. The chain couples TRBV2 to TRBJ2-3, with 9 bases fitting TRBD2. The germline CDR1 and CDR2 sequences are SNHLY and FYNNEI. The CDR3 is 15 residues long. CDR3 in amino acids: CDSREAGGTTDTQYF. CDR3 in DNA: TGTGACAGCAGGGAAGCGGGGGGAACCACAGATACGCAGTATTTT.

The V call is TRBV4-3, the J call TRBJ2-1, with D perhaps being TRBD1 or TRBD2 (5 bases each). Trimming pared 1 base from V and 6 bases from J, leaving 13 bases between. CDR3 size: 15 residues. Germline-derived CDR1 and CDR2 are LGHNA and YSLEER. CDR3 amino acids: CASSQVGVAFNEQFF. CDR3 sequence (DNA): TGCGCCAGCAGCCAAGTGGGGGTAGCTTTCAATGAGCAGTTCTTC.

In this sample, this clonotype turned up a few times. This chain connects TRBV7-9 to TRBJ2-1; 12 positions agree with TRBD2. The V and J ends lost 3 bases and 0 bases, in that order; junction bases with no gene match: 3. The CDR3 loop spans 17 amino acids. Germline values: CDR1 SEHNR, CDR2 FQNEAQ (reference sequence). In nucleotides, the CDR3 is TGTGCCAGCAGCTTCCCGACTAGCGGGAGCTCCTACAATGAGCAGTTCTTC. It translates to CASSFPTSGSSYNEQFF. Using reference TRBV7-9 and TRBJ2-1 for the parts outside the CDR3, the full variable domain is DTGVSQNPRHKITKRGQNVTFRCDPISEHNRLYWYRQTLGQGPEFLTYFQNEAQLEKSRLLSDRFSAERPKGSFSTLEIQRTEQGDSAMYLCASSFPTSGSSYNEQFFGPGTRLTVL.

This clonotype was counted between two and nine times. The J gene is TRBJ1-1, the V gene TRBV20-1, with D uncertain. This CDR3 region has 14 residues. Germline V gene lookup returns CDR1 DFQATT and CDR2 SNEGSKA (reference sequence). Deletions cut 5 bases from V and 1 base from J, with 14 bases between. As DNA, the CDR3 is TGCAGTGCTGGGAGTGGAGACCCGAACACTGAAGCTTTCTTT. This sequence encodes CSAGSGDPNTEAFF.

About this clonotype: A read error may explain this, as a much larger clone is one base away. The CDR3 DNA follows: TGTGCCAGCAGTGATGCCCATCCAGAGACCCAGTACTTC. Protein product: CASSDAHPETQYF. The chain is built from TRBV6-5 and TRBJ2-5; D gene ambiguous. Germline CDR1 MNHEY, CDR2 SVGAGI. Trimming stripped 5 bases from V and 4 bases from J, with 11 bases between. The CDR3 spans 13 residues.

The table lists this clonotype with many counts. Compared with germline, one end of the junction differs, possibly owing to a read error. This chain links TRBV18 with TRBJ2-3, with 10 bases matching TRBD1. Germline CDR1 reads KGHSH; CDR2 reads LQKENI. CDR3 length equals 14 residues. CDR3 in DNA: TGTGCCACCTCAGGACAGGGGGTCACAGATACGCAGTATTTT. Amino acid sequence: CATSGQGVTDTQYF.

The rearrangement uses TRBV15 and TRBJ1-1; D is possibly TRBD1 (6 bases). The V end was cut by 0 bases, the J end by 4 bases, with 12 bases between. The germline V gene has CDR1 LNHNV and CDR2 YYDKDF (reference sequence). The CDR3 runs to 15 residues. The CDR3 DNA is TGTGCCACCAGCAGAGATAGGGGGGGCGGCACTGAAGCTTTCTTT. Protein: CATSRDRGGGTEAFF. Full variable domain (rest looked up from reference TRBV15 and TRBJ1-1): DAMVIQNPRYQVTQFGKPVTLSCSQTLNHNVMYWYQQKSSQAPKLLFHYYDKDFNNEADTPDNFQSRRPNTSFCFLDIRSPGLGDTAMYLCATSRDRGGGTEAFFGQGTRLTVV.

This clonotype was seen more than once but under ten times. V usage is TRBV20-1 and J usage is TRBJ1-5; D perhaps matches TRBD1 (6 bases). CDR3 size: 13 residues. Germline assignment: CDR1 DFQATT and CDR2 SNEGSKA (reference sequence). Between the trimmed V and J ends, which lost 1 base and 12 bases, there was a span of 16 bases. In DNA form, the CDR3 reads TGCAGTGCTAGAGTTGATGACAGGAGCTTCCAGCATTTT. This encodes CSARVDDRSFQHF.

This clonotype appeared a few times. This chain connects TRBV18 to TRBJ1-2; the D gene is possibly TRBD1 (6 bases). The CDR3 spans 14 residues. V lost 0 bases and J 3 bases, leaving 8 bases between the germline ends. Germline V gene sequence: CDR1 KGHSH, CDR2 LQKENI. The chain's CDR3 is CASSPPTGDYGYTF. The CDR3 coding sequence is TGTGCCAGCTCACCACCGACAGGTGACTATGGCTACACCTTC.

The V and J genes are TRBV30 and TRBJ2-5; no definite D call. CDR1 is GTSNPN and CDR2 is SVGIG in the germline V gene (reference sequence). The CDR3 covers 12 residues. V lost 0 bases, J lost 5 bases, and 7 bases lay in between. The CDR3 here is CAWSVRVETQYF. The CDR3 DNA sequence: TGTGCCTGGAGTGTTAGGGTGGAGACCCAGTACTTC.

There are many counts of this clonotype. The chain's CDR3 is CASSRGRPETGTF. The CDR3 coding sequence is TGCGCCAGCAGCCGGGGAAGGCCCGAGACGGGCACCTTC. This chain connects TRBV5-1 to TRBJ1-2; the D is unclear. The CDR3 runs to 13 residues. CDR1 is SGHRS, CDR2 YFSETQ, per germline. V lost 4 bases, J lost 13 bases, and 20 bases lay in between.

This clonotype showed up just a few times. This chain links TRBV3-1 with TRBJ2-2; D is possibly TRBD2 (6 bases). The germline V gene has CDR1 LGHDT and CDR2 YNNKEL (reference sequence). The CDR3 has 13 residues. Trimming left V 3 bases short and J 7 bases short, with 9 bases between. CDR3 in DNA: TGTGCCAGCAGCCAGGGAGGTATCGGGGAGCTGTTTTTT. Translating it yields CASSQGGIGELFF.

V usage is TRBV4-3 and J usage is TRBJ2-5, with D hard to call. Trimming pared 0 bases from V and 11 bases from J, leaving 25 bases between. Germline CDR1 is LGHNA and CDR2 is YSLEER. This CDR3 contains 17 residues. The CDR3 here is CASSQDLGRQYYNEQYF. Here the CDR3 DNA reads TGCGCCAGCAGCCAAGATCTTGGTCGCCAATACTACAATGAGCAGTACTTC.

As DNA, the CDR3 is TGTGCCAGCAGCTTGGGAGGGTGGAGACAGAACACCGGGGAGCTGTTTTTT. This codes for CASSLGGWRQNTGELFF. The chain joins TRBV7-2 to TRBJ2-2; TRBD2 matches at 7 bases. CDR1 is SGHTA, CDR2 FQGNSA, per germline. The CDR3 extends over 17 amino acids. V gave up 3 bases and J gave up 1 base; unmatched junction bases: 8.

This clonotype came up a few times. J is TRBJ2-3 and V is TRBV29-1; TRBD2 agrees at 7 bases. V lost 4 bases and J lost 4; bases outside the gene matches: 5. This CDR3 region has 13 residues. From germline, CDR1 is SQVTM and CDR2 ANQGSEA. CDR3 sequence (DNA): TGCAGCGTTGTCGGACTAGTAGCAGATACGCAGTATTTT. Its protein product is CSVVGLVADTQYF.